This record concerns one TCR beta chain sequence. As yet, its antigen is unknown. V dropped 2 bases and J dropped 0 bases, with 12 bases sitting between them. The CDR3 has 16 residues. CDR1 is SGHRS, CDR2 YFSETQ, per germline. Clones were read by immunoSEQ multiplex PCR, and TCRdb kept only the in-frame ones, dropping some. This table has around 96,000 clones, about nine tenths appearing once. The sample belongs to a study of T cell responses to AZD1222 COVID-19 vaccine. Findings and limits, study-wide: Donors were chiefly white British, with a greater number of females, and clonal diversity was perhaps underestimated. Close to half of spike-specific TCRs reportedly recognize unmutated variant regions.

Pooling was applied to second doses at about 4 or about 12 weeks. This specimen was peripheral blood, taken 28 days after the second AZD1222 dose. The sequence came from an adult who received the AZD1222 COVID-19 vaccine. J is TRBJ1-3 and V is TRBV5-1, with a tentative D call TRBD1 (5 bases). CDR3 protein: CASSLGDPSSGNTIYF. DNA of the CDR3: TGCGCCAGCAGCTTAGGGGACCCGAGCTCTGGAAACACCATATATTTT.